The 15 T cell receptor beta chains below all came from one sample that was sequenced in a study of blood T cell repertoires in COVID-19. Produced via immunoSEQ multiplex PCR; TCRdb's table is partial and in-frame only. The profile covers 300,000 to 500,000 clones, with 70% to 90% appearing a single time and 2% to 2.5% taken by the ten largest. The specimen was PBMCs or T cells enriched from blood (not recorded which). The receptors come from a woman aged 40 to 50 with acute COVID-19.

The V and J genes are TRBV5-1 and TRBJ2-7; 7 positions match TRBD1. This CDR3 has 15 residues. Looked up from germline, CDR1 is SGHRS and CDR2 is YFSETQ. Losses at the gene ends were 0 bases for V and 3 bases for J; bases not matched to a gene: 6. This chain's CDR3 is CASSLDGTANYEQYF. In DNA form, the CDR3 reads TGCGCCAGCAGCTTGGATGGGACAGCGAACTACGAGCAGTACTTC.

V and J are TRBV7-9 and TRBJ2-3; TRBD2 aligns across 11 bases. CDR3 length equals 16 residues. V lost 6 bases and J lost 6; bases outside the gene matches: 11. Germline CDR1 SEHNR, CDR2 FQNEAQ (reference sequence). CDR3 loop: CASRGGPGLAVDTQYF. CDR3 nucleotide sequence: TGTGCCAGCAGGGGGGGTCCGGGACTAGCGGTCGATACGCAGTATTTT.

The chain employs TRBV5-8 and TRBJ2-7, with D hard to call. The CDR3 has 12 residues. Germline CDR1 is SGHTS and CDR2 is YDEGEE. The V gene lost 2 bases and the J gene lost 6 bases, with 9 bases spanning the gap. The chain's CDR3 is CASSLYTREQYF. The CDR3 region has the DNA TGTGCCAGCAGCTTATATACTCGCGAGCAGTACTTC.

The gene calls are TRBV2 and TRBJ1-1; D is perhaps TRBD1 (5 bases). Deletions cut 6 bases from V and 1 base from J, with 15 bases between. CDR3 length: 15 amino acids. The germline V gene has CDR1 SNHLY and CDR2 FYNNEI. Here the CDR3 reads CASRGAANQNTEAFF. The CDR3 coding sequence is TGTGCCAGCAGAGGGGCAGCAAACCAGAACACTGAAGCTTTCTTT.

CDR3 in amino acids: CASSPGQGDTEAFF. The CDR3 nucleotides read TGTGCCAGCAGCCCAGGACAGGGGGACACTGAAGCTTTCTTT. The chain combines TRBV3-1 (or the pseudogene TRBV3-2) with TRBJ1-1; 10 positions match TRBD1. This CDR3 spans 14 amino acids. The germline V gene has CDR1 LGHDT and CDR2 YNNKEL (reference sequence). Germline trimming cut 4 bases from V and 3 bases from J; bases unmatched to any gene: 2.

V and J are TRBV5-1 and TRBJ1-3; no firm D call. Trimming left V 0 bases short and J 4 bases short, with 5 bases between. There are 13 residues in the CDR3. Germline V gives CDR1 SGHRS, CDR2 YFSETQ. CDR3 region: CASSLGSGNTIYF. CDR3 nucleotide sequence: TGCGCCAGCAGCTTGGGAAGCGGAAACACCATATATTTT.

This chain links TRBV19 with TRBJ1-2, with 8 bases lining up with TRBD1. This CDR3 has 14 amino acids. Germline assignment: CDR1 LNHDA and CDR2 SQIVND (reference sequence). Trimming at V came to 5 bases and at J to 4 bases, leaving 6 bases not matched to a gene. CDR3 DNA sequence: TGTGCCAGTAGTCCTCCGGACAGGGTCTATGGCTACACCTTC. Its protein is CASSPPDRVYGYTF. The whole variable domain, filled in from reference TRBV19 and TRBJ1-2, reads DGGITQSPKYLFRKEGQNVTLSCEQNLNHDAMYWYRQDPGQGLRLIYYSQIVNDFQKGDIAEGYSVSREKKESFPLTVTSAQKNPTAFYLCASSPPDRVYGYTFGSGTRLTVV.

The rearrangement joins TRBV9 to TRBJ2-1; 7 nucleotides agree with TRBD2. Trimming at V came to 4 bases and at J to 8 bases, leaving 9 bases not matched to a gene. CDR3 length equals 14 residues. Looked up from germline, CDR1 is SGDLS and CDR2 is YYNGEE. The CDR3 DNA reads TGTGCCAGCAGCAAGGGAGGGATCCCCGATGAGCAGTTCTTC. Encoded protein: CASSKGGIPDEQFF.

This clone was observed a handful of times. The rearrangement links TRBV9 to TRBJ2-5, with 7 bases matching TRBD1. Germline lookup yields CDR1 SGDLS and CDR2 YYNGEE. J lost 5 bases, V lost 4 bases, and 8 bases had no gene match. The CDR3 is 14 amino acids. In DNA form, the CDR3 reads TGTGCCAGCAGCCCTCGACAGGGTGAGGAGACCCAGTACTTC. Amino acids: CASSPRQGEETQYF.

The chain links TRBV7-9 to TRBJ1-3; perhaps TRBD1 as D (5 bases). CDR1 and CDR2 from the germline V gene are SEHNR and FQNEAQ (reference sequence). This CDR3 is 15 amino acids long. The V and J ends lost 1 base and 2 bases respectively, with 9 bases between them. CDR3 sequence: CASSLEGSAGNTIYF. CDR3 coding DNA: TGTGCCAGCAGCTTAGAGGGGTCCGCTGGAAACACCATATATTTT.

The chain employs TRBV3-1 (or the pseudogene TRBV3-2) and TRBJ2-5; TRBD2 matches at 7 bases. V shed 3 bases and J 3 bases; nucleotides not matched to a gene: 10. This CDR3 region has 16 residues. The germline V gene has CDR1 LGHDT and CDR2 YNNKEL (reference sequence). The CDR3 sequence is CASSQVPWDYKETQYF. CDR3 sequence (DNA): TGTGCCAGCAGCCAGGTCCCTTGGGACTATAAAGAGACCCAGTACTTC.

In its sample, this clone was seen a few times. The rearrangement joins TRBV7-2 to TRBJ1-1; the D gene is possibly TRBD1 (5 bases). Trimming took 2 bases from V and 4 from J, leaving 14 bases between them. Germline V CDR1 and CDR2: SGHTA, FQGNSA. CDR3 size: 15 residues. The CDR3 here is CASSLFLGGGTEAFF. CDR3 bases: TGTGCCAGCAGCTTATTTTTGGGGGGGGGCACTGAAGCTTTCTTT. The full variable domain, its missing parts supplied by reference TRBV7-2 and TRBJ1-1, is GAGVSQSPSNKVTEKGKDVELRCDPISGHTALYWYRQSLGQGLEFLIYFQGNSAPDKSGLPSDRFSAERTGGSVSTLTIQRTQQEDSAVYLCASSLFLGGGTEAFFGQGTRLTVV.

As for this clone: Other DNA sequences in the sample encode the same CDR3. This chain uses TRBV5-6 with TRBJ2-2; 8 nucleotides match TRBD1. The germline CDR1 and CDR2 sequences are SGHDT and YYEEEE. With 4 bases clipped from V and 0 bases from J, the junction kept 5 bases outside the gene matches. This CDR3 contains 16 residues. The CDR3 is CASSPDRDANTGELFF. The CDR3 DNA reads TGTGCCAGCAGCCCGGACAGGGACGCGAACACCGGGGAGCTGTTTTTT. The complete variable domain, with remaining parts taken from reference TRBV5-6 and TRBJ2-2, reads DAGVTQSPTHLIKTRGQQVTLRCSPKSGHDTVSWYQQALGQGPQFIFQYYEEEERQRGNFPDRFSGHQFPNYSSELNVNALLLGDSALYLCASSPDRDANTGELFFGEGSRLTVL.

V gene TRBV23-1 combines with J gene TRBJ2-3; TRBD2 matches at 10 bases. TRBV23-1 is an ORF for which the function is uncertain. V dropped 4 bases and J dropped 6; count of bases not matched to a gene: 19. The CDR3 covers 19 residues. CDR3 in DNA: TGCGCCAGCAGTCGCTTGGGACTAGCGAATCTAGCACAAGGGGATACGCAGTATTTT. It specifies CASSRLGLANLAQGDTQYF.

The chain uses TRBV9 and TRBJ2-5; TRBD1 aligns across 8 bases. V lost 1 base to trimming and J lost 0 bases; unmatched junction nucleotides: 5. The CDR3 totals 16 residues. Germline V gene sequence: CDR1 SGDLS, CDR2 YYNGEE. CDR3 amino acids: CASSVFPGGNQETQYF. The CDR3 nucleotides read TGTGCCAGCAGCGTATTCCCAGGGGGCAACCAAGAGACCCAGTACTTC. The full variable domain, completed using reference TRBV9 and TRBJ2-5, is DSGVTQTPKHLITATGQRVTLRCSPRSGDLSVYWYQQSLDQGLQFLIQYYNGEERAKGNILERFSAQQFPDLHSELNLSSLELGDSALYFCASSVFPGGNQETQYFGPGTRLLVL.